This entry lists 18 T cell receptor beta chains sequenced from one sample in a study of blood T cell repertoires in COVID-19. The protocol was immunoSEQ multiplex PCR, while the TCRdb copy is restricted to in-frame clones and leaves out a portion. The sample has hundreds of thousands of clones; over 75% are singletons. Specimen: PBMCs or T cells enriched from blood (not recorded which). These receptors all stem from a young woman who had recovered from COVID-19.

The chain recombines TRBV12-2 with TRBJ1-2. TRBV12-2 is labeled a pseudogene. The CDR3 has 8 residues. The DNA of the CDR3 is TGTGCAAGTCGCTTAGGTCTCTTC. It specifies CASRLGLF.

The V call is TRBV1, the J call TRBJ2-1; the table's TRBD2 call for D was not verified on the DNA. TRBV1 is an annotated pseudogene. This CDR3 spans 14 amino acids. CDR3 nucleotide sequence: TGCACCAGCAGCCAAGGTGCTAACCACAATGAGCAGTTCTTC. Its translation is CTSSQGANHNEQFF.

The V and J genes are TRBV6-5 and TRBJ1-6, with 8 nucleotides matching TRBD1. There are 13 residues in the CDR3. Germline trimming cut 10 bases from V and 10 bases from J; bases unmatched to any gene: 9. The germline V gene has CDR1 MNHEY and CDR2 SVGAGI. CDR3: CATQDRDYSPLHF. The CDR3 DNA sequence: TGTGCCACCCAGGACAGGGATTACTCACCCCTCCACTTT.

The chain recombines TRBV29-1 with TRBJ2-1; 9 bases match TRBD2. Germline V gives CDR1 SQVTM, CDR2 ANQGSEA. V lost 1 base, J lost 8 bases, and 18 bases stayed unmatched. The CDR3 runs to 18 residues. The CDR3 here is CSVEAPERWREGRYEQFF. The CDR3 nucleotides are TGCAGCGTTGAAGCCCCGGAGAGATGGCGGGAGGGCCGCTATGAGCAGTTCTTC.

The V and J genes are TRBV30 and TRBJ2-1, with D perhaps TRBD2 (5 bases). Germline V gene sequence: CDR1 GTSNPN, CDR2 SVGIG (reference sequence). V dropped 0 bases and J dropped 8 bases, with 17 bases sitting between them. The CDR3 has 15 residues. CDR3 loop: CAWSVQDSPLHEQFF. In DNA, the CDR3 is TGTGCCTGGAGTGTTCAGGACTCTCCCCTCCATGAGCAGTTCTTC.

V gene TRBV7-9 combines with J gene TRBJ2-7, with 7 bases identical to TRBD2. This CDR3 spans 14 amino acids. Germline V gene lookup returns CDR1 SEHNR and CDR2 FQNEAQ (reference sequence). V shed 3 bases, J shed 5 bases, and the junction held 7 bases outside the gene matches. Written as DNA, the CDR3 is TGTGCCAGCAGCTTCGGGGGGAATAGAGACGAGCAGTACTTC. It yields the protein CASSFGGNRDEQYF.

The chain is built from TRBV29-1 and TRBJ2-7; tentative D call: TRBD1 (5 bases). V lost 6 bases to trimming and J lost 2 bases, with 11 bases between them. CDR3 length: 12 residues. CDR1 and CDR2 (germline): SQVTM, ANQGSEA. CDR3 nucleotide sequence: TGCAGCGTCGGACAAACCCCCTACGAGCAGTACTTC. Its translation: CSVGQTPYEQYF.

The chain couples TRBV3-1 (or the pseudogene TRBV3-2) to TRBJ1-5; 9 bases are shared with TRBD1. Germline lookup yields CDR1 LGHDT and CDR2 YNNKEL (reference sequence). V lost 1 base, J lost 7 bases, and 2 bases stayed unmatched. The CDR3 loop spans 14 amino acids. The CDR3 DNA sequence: TGTGCCAGCAGCCAAGGGACAGGGGCACAGCCCCAGCATTTT. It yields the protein CASSQGTGAQPQHF.

CDR3 nucleotide sequence: TGTGCCAGCAGTCAGGCGAAGGAGACCCAGTACTTC. This translates into CASSQAKETQYF. The J gene is TRBJ2-5, the V gene TRBV28; D call uncertain. Between the trimmed V and J ends, which lost 5 bases and 5 bases, there was a span of 9 bases. Per the germline V gene, CDR1 is MDHEN and CDR2 is SYDVKM. The CDR3 spans 12 residues. The full variable domain, in which reference TRBV28 and TRBJ2-5 provide the parts outside the CDR3, is DVKVTQSSRYLVKRTGEKVFLECVQDMDHENMFWYRQDPGLGLRLIYFSYDVKMKEKGDIPEGYSVSREKKERFSLILESASTNQTSMYLCASSQAKETQYFGPGTRLLVL.

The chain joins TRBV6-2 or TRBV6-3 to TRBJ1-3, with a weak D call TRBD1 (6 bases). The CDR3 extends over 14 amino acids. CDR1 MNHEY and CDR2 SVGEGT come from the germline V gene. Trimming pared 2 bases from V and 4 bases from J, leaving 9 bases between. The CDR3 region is CASSYRGIGNTIYF. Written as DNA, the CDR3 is TGTGCCAGCAGTTACAGGGGGATCGGAAACACCATATATTTT.

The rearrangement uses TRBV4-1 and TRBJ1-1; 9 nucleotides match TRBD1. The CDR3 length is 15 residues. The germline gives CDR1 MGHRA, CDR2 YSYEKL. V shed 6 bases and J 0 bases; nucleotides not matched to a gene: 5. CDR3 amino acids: CASRRQGGMNTEAFF. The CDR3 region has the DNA TGCGCCAGCAGAAGACAGGGGGGCATGAACACTGAAGCTTTCTTT.

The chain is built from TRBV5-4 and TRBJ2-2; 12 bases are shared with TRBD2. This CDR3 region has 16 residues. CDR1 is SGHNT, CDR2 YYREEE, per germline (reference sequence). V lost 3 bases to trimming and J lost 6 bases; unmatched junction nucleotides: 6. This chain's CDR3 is CASSWGLAGSAGELFF. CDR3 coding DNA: TGTGCCAGCAGCTGGGGACTAGCGGGCTCCGCCGGGGAGCTGTTTTTT.

The CDR3 DNA is TGTGCCAGCAGCCGGAGCCTCAGCGGACTATATTACTTC. Translated, it gives CASSRSLSGLYYF. V gene TRBV12-3 or TRBV12-4 combines with J gene TRBJ2-7; maybe TRBD2 (6 bases). The CDR3 contains 13 residues. The V end was cut by 6 bases, the J end by 13 bases, with 22 bases between.

The CDR3, as DNA: TGTGCCAGCAGTTCTGTCGGCAGGGGGCTTGAAAAACTGTTTTTT. This sequence encodes CASSSVGRGLEKLFF. This rearrangement joins TRBV6-6 to TRBJ1-4; 8 bases match TRBD1. The CDR3 runs 15 residues. V shed 4 bases and J 7 bases; nucleotides not matched to a gene: 8. CDR1 is MNHNY, CDR2 SVGAGI, per germline (reference sequence).

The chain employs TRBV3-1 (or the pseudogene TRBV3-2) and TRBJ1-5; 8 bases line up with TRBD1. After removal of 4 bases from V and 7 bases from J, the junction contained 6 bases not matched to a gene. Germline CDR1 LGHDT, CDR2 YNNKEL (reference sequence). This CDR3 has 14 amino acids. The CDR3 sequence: CASSLRDRLQPQHF. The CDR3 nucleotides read TGTGCCAGCAGCCTCCGGGACAGGTTACAGCCCCAGCATTTT.

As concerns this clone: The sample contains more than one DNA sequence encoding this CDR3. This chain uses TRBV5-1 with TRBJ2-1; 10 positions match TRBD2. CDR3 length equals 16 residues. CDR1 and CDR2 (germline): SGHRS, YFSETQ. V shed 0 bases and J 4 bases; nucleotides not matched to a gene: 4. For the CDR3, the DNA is TGCGCCAGCAGCTTGGGACTAGCGGGTGCTTACAATGAGCAGTTCTTC. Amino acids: CASSLGLAGAYNEQFF.

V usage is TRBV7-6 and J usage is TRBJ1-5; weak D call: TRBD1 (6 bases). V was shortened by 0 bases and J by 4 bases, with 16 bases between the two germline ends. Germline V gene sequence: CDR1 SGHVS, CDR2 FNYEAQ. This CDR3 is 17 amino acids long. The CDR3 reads CASSLAGAGFGNQPQHF. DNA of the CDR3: TGTGCCAGCAGCTTAGCGGGGGCAGGGTTTGGGAATCAGCCCCAGCATTTT.

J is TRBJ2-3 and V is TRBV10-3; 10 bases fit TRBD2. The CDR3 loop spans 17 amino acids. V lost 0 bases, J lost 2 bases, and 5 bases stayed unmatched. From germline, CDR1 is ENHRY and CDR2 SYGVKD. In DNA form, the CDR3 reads TGTGCCATCAGTGAGTCGCCTAGCGGGGGCCCCACAGATACGCAGTATTTT. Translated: CAISESPSGGPTDTQYF.